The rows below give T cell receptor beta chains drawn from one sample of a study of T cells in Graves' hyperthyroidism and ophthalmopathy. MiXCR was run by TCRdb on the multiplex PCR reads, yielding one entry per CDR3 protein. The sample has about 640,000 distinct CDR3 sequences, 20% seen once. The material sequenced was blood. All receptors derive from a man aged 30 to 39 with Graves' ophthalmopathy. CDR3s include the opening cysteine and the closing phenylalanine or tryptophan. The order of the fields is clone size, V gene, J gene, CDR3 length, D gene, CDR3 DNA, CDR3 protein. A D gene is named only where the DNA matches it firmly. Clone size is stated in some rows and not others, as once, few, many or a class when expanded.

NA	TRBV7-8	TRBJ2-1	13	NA	TGTGCCAGCAGCCCCAGCCTAGATAATGAGCAGTTCTTC	CASSPSLDNEQFF
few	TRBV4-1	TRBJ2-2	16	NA	TGCGCCAGCAGCCAGGGAGCCACTACTTACACCGGGGAGCTGTTTTTT	CASSQGATTYTGELFF
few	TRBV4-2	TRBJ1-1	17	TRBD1	TGTGCCAGCAGCCAAGTCTGGGACAGGGGGCTTGTCACTGAAGCTTTCTTT	CASSQVWDRGLVTEAFF
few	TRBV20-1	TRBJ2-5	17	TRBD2	TGCAGTGCTAGAGAATCTGGTGGCGGGAGGGCCTGGGAGACCCAGTACTTC	CSARESGGGRAWETQYF
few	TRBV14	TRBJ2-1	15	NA	TGTGCCAGCAGCCAAGTACATGGAGCTTACAATGAGCAGTTCTTC	CASSQVHGAYNEQFF
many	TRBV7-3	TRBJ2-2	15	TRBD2	TGTGCCAGCAGCCCGACTAGCGGGAACACCGGGGAGCTGTTTTTT	CASSPTSGNTGELFF
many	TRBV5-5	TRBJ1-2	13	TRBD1	TGTGCCAGCAGCTCGACAGGGGCAAAAGGCTACACCTTC	CASSSTGAKGYTF
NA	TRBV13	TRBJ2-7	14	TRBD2	TGTGCCAGCAGTTTTGGACTAGGGGTCTACGAGCAGTACTTC	CASSFGLGVYEQYF
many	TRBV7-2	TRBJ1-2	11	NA	TGTGCCAGCGACGAGGCCTATGGCTACACCTTC	CASDEAYGYTF
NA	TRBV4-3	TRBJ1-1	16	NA	TGCGCCAGCAGCCAAGATCGAGAGGACATGAACACTGAAGCTTTCTTT	CASSQDREDMNTEAFF
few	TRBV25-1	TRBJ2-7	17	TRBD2	TGTGCCAGCAGTGAATATTTTCCGATAGCGGGGCACTACGAGCAGTACTTC	CASSEYFPIAGHYEQYF
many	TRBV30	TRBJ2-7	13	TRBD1	TGTGCCTGGAGTCGGACAGGGGGCCGCGAGCAGTACTTC	CAWSRTGGREQYF
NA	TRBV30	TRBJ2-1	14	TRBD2	TGTGCCTGGAGTCTTAGCGGGAGATTGTATGAGCAGTTCTTC	CAWSLSGRLYEQFF
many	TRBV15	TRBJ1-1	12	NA	TGTGCCACCAGCAGGACGGGTACTGAAGCTTTCTTT	CATSRTGTEAFF
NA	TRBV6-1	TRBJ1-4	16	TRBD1	TGTGCCAGCAGTGCCTCTACAGGGGGCATTAATGAAAAACTGTTTTTT	CASSASTGGINEKLFF
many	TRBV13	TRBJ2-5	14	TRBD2	TGTGCCAGCAGCTATGCCTCTAGCGGGGAGACCCAGTACTTC	CASSYASSGETQYF
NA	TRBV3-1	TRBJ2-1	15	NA	TGTGCCAGCAGCCTCGAGACTAGGGCAGAGAACGAGCAGTTCTTC	CASSLETRAENEQFF
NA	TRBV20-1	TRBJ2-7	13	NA	TGCAGTGCTAGGGGGAGAGGGAACTACGAGCAGTACTTC	CSARGRGNYEQYF
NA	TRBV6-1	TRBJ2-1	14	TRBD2	TGTGCCACGGGATTAGCGGGGTCCTACAATGAGCAGTTCTTC	CATGLAGSYNEQFF
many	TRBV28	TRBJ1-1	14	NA	TGTGCCAGCAATGGAGACAGATTGAACACTGAAGCTTTCTTT	CASNGDRLNTEAFF
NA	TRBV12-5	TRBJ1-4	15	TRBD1	TGTGCTAGGAGCCGGGACAGGGGGAGCTTCTCCGAACTGTTTTTT	CARSRDRGSFSELFF
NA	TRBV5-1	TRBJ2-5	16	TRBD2	TGCGCCAGCACTACTCGTGGACTAGCGGGAGGGGAGACCCAGTACTTC	CASTTRGLAGGETQYF
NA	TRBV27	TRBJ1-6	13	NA	TGTGCCAGCAGCCGGGGGCTCGATTCACCCCTCCACTTT	CASSRGLDSPLHF
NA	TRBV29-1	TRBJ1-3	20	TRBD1	TGCAGCCCCCGGGACAGGGGGAATTATCCGGAAAAGAGCTCTGGAAACACCATATATTTT	CSPRDRGNYPEKSSGNTIYF
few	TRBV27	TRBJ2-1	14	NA	TGTGCCAGCAGTTTGGCGCGGGACTACAATGAGCAGTTCTTC	CASSLARDYNEQFF
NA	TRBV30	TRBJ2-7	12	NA	TGTGCCTGGAGTGGACAGCTTTACGAGCAGTACTTC	CAWSGQLYEQYF
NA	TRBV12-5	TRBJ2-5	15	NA	TGTGCTAGTGCGTCTAGCGCCGAAGGGAAGGAGACCCAGTACTTC	CASASSAEGKETQYF
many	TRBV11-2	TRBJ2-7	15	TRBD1	TGTGCCAGCAGCTTAGGCCACAGGGGGCCCTACGAGCAGTACTTC	CASSLGHRGPYEQYF
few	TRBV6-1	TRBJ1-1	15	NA	TGTGCCAGCAAGGTGGGGCCAGCACTGAACACTGAAGCTTTCTTT	CASKVGPALNTEAFF
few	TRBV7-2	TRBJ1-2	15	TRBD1	TGTGCCAGCAGCCTAAGTAGGACAGGGAACTATGGCTACACCTTC	CASSLSRTGNYGYTF
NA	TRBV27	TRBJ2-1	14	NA	TGTGCCAGCAGTTTACGGGGTAGCGCAGGTGAGCAGTTCTTC	CASSLRGSAGEQFF
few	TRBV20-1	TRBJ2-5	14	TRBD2	TGCAGTGCTAGAGAAGTGGGAGGGCGGGAGACCCAGTACTTC	CSAREVGGRETQYF
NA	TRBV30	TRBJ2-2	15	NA	TGTGCCTGGAGAGGACCGGGGGCATTCTCCGGGGAGCTGTTTTTT	CAWRGPGAFSGELFF
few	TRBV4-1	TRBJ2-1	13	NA	TGCGCCAGCAGCCAAGATCGGCAGGGTGAGCAGTTCTTC	CASSQDRQGEQFF
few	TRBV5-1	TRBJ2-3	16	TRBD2	TGCGCCAGCAGCTGGGGACTAGCGGGACACACAGATACGCAGTATTTT	CASSWGLAGHTDTQYF
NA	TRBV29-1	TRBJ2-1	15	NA	TGCAGCGTTGTACCGGCAATCGGGTATGGGCGTGAGCAGTTCTTC	CSVVPAIGYGREQFF
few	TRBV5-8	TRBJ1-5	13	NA	TGTGCCAGCATCCAGGGAAGCAATCAGCCCCAGCATTTT	CASIQGSNQPQHF
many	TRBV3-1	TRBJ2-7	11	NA	TGTGCCAGCAGCCACGCCTACGAGCAGTACTTC	CASSHAYEQYF
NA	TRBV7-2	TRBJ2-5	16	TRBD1	TGTGCCAGCAGCTTAATTAGGGGACAGGGTGTCGAGACCCGGTACTTC	CASSLIRGQGVETRYF
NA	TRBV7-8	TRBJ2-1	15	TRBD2	TGTGCCAGCAGCTTACTAGCGGGAGCCGTCAATGAGCAGTTCTTC	CASSLLAGAVNEQFF
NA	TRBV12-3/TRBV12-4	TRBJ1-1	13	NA	TGTGCCAGCACCTCCATCCCCCTTGTTGAAGCTTTCTTT	CASTSIPLVEAFF
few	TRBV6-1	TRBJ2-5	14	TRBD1	TGTGCCAGCAGTCGGACAGGGGGCTTAGAGACCCAGTACTTC	CASSRTGGLETQYF
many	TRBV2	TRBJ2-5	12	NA	TGTGCCAGCAGGGGACTTGAAGAGACCCAGTACTTC	CASRGLEETQYF
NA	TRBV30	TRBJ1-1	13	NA	TGTGCCTGGAGTAGGGGAGGGAACACTGAAGCTTCCTTT	CAWSRGGNTEASF
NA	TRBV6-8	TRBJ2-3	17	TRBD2	TGCGCCAGCAGTGATCACGCCGGAGTAGCGGGAACAGATACGCAGTATTTT	CASSDHAGVAGTDTQYF
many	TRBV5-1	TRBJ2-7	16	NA	TGCGCCAGCAGCCCCGAGTCGGGCACGAACTCCTACGAGCAGTACTTC	CASSPESGTNSYEQYF
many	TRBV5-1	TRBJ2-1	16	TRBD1	TGCGCCAGCAGCTTGGGGGGACAGGGGGCCTACAATGAGCAGTTCTTC	CASSLGGQGAYNEQFF